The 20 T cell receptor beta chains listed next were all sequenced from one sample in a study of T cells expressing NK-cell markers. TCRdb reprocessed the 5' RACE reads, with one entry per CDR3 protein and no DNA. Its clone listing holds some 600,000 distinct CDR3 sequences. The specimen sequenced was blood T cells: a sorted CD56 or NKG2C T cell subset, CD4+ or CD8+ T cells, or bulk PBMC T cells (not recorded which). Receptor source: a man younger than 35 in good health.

The CDR3 loop is CASSLVLVTQYF. V gene TRBV5-5 combines with J gene TRBJ2-3; TCRdb's assignment of TRBD2 cannot be checked, as there is no DNA. The CDR3 contains 12 residues. CDR1 and CDR2 (germline): SGHKS, YYEKEE (reference sequence).

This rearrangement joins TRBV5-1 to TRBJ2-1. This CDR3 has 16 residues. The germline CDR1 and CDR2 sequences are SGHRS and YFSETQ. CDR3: CASSLATWGTYNEQFF. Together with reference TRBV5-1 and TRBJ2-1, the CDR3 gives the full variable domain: KAGVTQTPRYLIKTRGQQVTLSCSPISGHRSVSWYQQTPGQGLQFLFEYFSETQRNKGNFPGRFSGRQFSNSRSEMNVSTLELGDSALYLCASSLATWGTYNEQFFGPGTRLTVL.

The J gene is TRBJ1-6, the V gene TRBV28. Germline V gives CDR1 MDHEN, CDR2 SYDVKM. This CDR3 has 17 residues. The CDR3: CASSFSTASTFNSPLHF. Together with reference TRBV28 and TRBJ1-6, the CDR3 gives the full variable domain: DVKVTQSSRYLVKRTGEKVFLECVQDMDHENMFWYRQDPGLGLRLIYFSYDVKMKEKGDIPEGYSVSREKKERFSLILESASTNQTSMYLCASSFSTASTFNSPLHFGNGTRLTVT.

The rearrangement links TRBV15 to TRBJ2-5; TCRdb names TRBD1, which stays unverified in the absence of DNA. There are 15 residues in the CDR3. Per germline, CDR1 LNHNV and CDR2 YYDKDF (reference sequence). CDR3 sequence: CATSRVLGGVETQYF.

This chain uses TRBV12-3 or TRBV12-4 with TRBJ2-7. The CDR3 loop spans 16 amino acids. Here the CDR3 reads CASSTLYTGARDEQYF.

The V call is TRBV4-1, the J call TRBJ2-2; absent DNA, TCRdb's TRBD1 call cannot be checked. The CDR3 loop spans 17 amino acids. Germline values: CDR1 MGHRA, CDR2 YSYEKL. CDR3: CASSQDQQGAFGGELFF.

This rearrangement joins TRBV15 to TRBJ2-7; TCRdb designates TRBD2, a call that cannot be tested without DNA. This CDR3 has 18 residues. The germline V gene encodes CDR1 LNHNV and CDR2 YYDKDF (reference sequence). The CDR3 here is CATSREAGGGPGLAEQYF.

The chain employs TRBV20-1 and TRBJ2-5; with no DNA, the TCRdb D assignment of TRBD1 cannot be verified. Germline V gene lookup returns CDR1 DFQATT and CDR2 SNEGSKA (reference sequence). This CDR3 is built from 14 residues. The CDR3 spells CSARANRVRETQYF.

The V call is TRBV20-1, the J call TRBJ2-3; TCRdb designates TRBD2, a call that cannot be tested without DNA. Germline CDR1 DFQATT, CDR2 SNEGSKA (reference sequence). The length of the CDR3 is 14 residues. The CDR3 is CSASLAGAAPAQYF.

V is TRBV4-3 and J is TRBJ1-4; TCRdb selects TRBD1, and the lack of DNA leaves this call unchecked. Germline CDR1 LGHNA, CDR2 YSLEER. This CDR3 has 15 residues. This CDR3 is CASSQEGTGGEKLFF.

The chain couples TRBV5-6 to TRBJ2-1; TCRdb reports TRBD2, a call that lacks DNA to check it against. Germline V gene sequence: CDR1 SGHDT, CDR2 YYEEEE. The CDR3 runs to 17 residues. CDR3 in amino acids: CASSLTGAWEAYNEQFF.

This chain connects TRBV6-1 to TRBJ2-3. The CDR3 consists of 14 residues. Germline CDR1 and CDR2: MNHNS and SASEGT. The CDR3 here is CASRLIGWADTQYF.

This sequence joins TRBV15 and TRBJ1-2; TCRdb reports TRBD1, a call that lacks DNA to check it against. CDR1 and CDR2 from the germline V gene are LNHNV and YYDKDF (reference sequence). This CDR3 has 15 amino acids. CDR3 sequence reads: CATSRDPGSTYGYTF.

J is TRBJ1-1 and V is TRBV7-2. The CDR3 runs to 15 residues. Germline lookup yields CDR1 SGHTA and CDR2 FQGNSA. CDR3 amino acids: CASSLMGKSNTEAFF.

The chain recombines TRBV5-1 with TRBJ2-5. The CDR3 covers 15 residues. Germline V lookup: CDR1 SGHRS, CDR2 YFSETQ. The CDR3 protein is CASSLGSQGPETQYF.

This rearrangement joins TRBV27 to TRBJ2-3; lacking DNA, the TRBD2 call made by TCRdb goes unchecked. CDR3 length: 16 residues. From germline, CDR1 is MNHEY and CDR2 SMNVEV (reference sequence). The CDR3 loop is CASSLGGLAGTDTQYF.

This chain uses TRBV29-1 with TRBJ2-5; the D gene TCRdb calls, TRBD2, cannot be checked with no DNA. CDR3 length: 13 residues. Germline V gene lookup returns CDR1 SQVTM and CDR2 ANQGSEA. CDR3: CSVEKREWETQYF. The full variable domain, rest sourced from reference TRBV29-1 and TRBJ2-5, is SAVISQKPSRDICQRGTSLTIQCQVDSQVTMMFWYRQQPGQSLTLIATANQGSEATYESGFVIDKFPISRPNLTFSTLTVSNMSPEDSSIYLCSVEKREWETQYFGPGTRLLVL.

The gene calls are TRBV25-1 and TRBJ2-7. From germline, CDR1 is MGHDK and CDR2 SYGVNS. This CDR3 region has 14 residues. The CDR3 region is CASSQGGNSYEQYF.

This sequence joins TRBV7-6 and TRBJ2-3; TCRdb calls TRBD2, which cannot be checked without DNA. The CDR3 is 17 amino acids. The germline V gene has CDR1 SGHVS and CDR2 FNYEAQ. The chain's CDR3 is CASSRLAGGGGTDTQYF.

The CDR3 spells CSVGQPRGELFF. V gene TRBV29-1 combines with J gene TRBJ2-2; TCRdb indicates TRBD1, and absent DNA this call remains unverified. In germline, CDR1 is SQVTM, CDR2 ANQGSEA. The CDR3 sequence is 12 residues long.